Below, 20 T cell receptor beta chains from the same sample are listed, as sequenced in a study of CD8 T cells in Susac syndrome. With random hexamers, reverse transcription was performed on roughly 0.5 to 1 ug of RNA. TCRdb re-called the immunoSEQ multiplex PCR reads with MiXCR, one entry per CDR3 protein. The repertoire holds some 130,000 distinct CDR3 sequences, with around 94% as singletons. Material: CD4+ T cells from PBMCs. The receptors were gathered from a human donor with multiple sclerosis.

The rearrangement uses TRBV5-4 and TRBJ1-1; D remains ambiguous. Germline assignment: CDR1 SGHNT and CDR2 YYREEE (reference sequence). CDR3 length: 15 residues. Deletions cut 2 bases from V and 5 bases from J, with 16 bases between. The CDR3 DNA reads TGTGCCAGCAGCTTACTACCGCTGTTGGGGACTGAAGCTTTCTTT. Its protein product is CASSLLPLLGTEAFF. Drawing the rest from reference TRBV5-4 and TRBJ1-1, the complete variable domain is ETGVTQSPTHLIKTRGQQVTLRCSSQSGHNTVSWYQQALGQGPQFIFQYYREEENGRGNFPPRFSGLQFPNYSSELNVNALELDDSALYLCASSLLPLLGTEAFFGQGTRLTVV.

The chain carries TRBV19 and TRBJ2-3; D is undetermined. Trimming took 11 bases from V and 4 from J, leaving 10 bases between them. The germline gives CDR1 LNHDA, CDR2 SQIVND (reference sequence). The CDR3 loop spans 11 amino acids. Written as DNA, the CDR3 is TGTGCCTCCTATACGTCAGATACGCAGTATTTT. This translates into CASYTSDTQYF.

The chain links TRBV19 to TRBJ1-2; a possible D gene is TRBD1 (6 bases). Per germline, CDR1 LNHDA and CDR2 SQIVND (reference sequence). There are 13 residues in the CDR3. V was clipped by 10 bases and J by 2 bases, with 14 bases between them. DNA of the CDR3: TGTGCCACCGGGGGCTGGGAAAACTATGGCTACACCTTC. Translated: CATGGWENYGYTF.

This chain links TRBV12-3 or TRBV12-4 with TRBJ1-1; no definite D call. V was cut by 5 bases and J by 11 bases, with 15 bases left in between. This CDR3 spans 12 amino acids. CDR3: CASSRVTGNAFF. The CDR3, as DNA: TGTGCCAGCAGTCGTGTCACGGGGAACGCTTTCTTT.

The chain combines TRBV3-1 with TRBJ1-2; D remains unclear. V shed 4 bases and J shed 0 bases, with 6 bases lying between them. Per the germline V gene, CDR1 is LGHDT and CDR2 is YNNKEL (reference sequence). This CDR3 has 13 amino acids. CDR3 nucleotides: TGTGCCAGCAGCCGTGGCCCTAACTATGGCTACACCTTC. This translates into CASSRGPNYGYTF.

The gene calls are TRBV12-3 or TRBV12-4 and TRBJ2-1; 7 positions match TRBD1. The CDR3 totals 15 residues. Germline trimming cut 6 bases from V and 1 base from J; bases unmatched to any gene: 6. The CDR3 protein is CASSRQGGSYNEQFF. CDR3 nucleotide sequence: TGTGCCAGCAGCCGACAGGGTGGGTCCTACAATGAGCAGTTCTTC.

The chain uses TRBV7-8 and TRBJ2-1; D ambiguous. The V and J ends lost 2 bases and 8 bases respectively, with 7 bases between them. This CDR3 comprises 12 residues. Germline CDR1 is SGHVS and CDR2 is FQNEAQ. In DNA form, the CDR3 reads TGTGCCAGCAGCTTAACGACGGATGAGCAGTTCTTC. It yields the protein CASSLTTDEQFF.

V gene TRBV30 combines with J gene TRBJ1-2, with unresolved D. The V gene's germline CDR1 is GTSNPN and CDR2 SVGIG (reference sequence). CDR3 length equals 12 residues. V was clipped by 5 bases and J by 1 base, with 8 bases between them. For the CDR3, the DNA is TGTGCCTGGCTGGAAATTAACTATGGCTACACCTTC. Protein: CAWLEINYGYTF.

This clonotype has a single count. The V call is TRBV7-9, the J call TRBJ1-4; perhaps TRBD1 as D (6 bases). Trimming took 4 bases from V and 10 from J, leaving 19 bases between them. This CDR3 comprises 15 residues. Germline CDR1 reads SEHNR; CDR2 reads FQNEAQ (reference sequence). This CDR3 reads CASSSTGDNEGKLFF. CDR3 coding DNA: TGTGCCAGCAGCTCGACAGGTGATAATGAAGGAAAACTGTTTTTT.

This rearrangement joins TRBV27 to TRBJ1-1; 7 nucleotides match TRBD1. The CDR3 runs 14 residues. Trimming removed 4 bases from V and 4 bases from J; junction bases left unmatched: 6. Per the germline V gene, CDR1 is MNHEY and CDR2 is SMNVEV (reference sequence). Here the CDR3 reads CASSSQQGTTEAFF. DNA of the CDR3: TGTGCCAGCAGTTCACAACAGGGGACCACTGAAGCTTTCTTT.

This clonotype was seen just once. The rearrangement uses TRBV6-5 and TRBJ2-1; D may be TRBD2 (6 bases). CDR1 is MNHEY, CDR2 SVGAGI, per germline. CDR3 length: 17 residues. V lost 4 bases, J lost 7 bases, and 23 bases lay in between. CDR3 bases: TGTGCCAGCAGTTCCCACAGGACCCTTAGGGGAGGTAATGAGCAGTTCTTC. Encoded protein: CASSSHRTLRGGNEQFF.

This chain uses TRBV6-5 with TRBJ1-1, with 7 bases aligning to TRBD1. CDR3 length: 14 amino acids. CDR1 is MNHEY and CDR2 is SVGAGI in the germline V gene. V shed 4 bases, J shed 5 bases, and the junction held 7 bases outside the gene matches. The DNA for the CDR3 is TGTGCCAGCAGTTCTGAGGGGGCACGGACTGAAGCTTTCTTT. Amino acid sequence: CASSSEGARTEAFF.

The V gene is TRBV2, the J gene TRBJ2-3; D not resolved. The germline CDR1 and CDR2 sequences are SNHLY and FYNNEI. This CDR3 spans 15 amino acids. V lost 6 bases and J 0 bases, leaving 13 bases between the germline ends. The CDR3 reads CASSARIPSTDTQYF. For the CDR3, the DNA is TGTGCCAGCAGCGCCAGGATCCCTAGCACAGATACGCAGTATTTT.

This chain links TRBV6-4 with TRBJ2-7, with D unresolved. The germline V and J ends were trimmed by 5 bases and 2 bases, with 1 base remaining between them. Germline V gene lookup returns CDR1 MRHNA and CDR2 SNTAGT. The CDR3 is 10 amino acids. The CDR3 nucleotides are TGTGCCAGCAGTACCTACGAGCAGTACTTC. This encodes CASSTYEQYF.

The V call is TRBV29-1, the J call TRBJ1-1, with D possibly matching TRBD1 (5 bases). Trimming took 0 bases from V and 7 from J, leaving 18 bases between them. The CDR3 is made up of 15 amino acids. From germline, CDR1 is SQVTM and CDR2 ANQGSEA. CDR3 region: CSVEDRRVVRDEAFF. CDR3 DNA sequence: TGCAGCGTTGAAGATCGTCGGGTAGTCAGGGATGAAGCTTTCTTT. The full variable domain, in which reference TRBV29-1 and TRBJ1-1 provide the parts outside the CDR3, is SAVISQKPSRDICQRGTSLTIQCQVDSQVTMMFWYRQQPGQSLTLIATANQGSEATYESGFVIDKFPISRPNLTFSTLTVSNMSPEDSSIYLCSVEDRRVVRDEAFFGQGTRLTVV.

The J gene is TRBJ2-6, the V gene TRBV7-9, with unresolved D. Germline lookup yields CDR1 SEHNR and CDR2 FQNEAQ (reference sequence). V lost 5 bases and J lost 1, with 6 bases in between. The CDR3 spans 14 residues. This CDR3 reads CASSQKSGANVLTF. CDR3 nucleotide sequence: TGTGCCAGCAGCCAGAAGTCTGGGGCCAACGTCCTGACTTTC. Combining the CDR3 with reference TRBV7-9 and TRBJ2-6 gives the whole variable domain DTGVSQNPRHKITKRGQNVTFRCDPISEHNRLYWYRQTLGQGPEFLTYFQNEAQLEKSRLLSDRFSAERPKGSFSTLEIQRTEQGDSAMYLCASSQKSGANVLTFGAGSRLTVL.

The gene calls are TRBV18 and TRBJ2-7; D unresolved. Germline CDR1 KGHSH, CDR2 LQKENI. The CDR3 runs 13 residues. Trimming shortened V by 3 bases and J by 0 bases, and 6 bases separated the two germline ends. The CDR3 nucleotides are TGTGCCAGCTCACCGATGAGCTCCTACGAGCAGTACTTC. This translates into CASSPMSSYEQYF.

The count of this clonotype is one. The chain joins TRBV7-9 to TRBJ2-5, with D perhaps TRBD2 (5 bases). Germline V gene lookup returns CDR1 SEHNR and CDR2 FQNEAQ (reference sequence). The CDR3 runs 14 residues. V was pared by 5 bases and J by 5 bases, with 15 bases between. CDR3 sequence (DNA): TGTGCCAGCAGCCCATACGGACTCGAGGAGACCCAGTACTTC. Protein sequence: CASSPYGLEETQYF. The variable domain in full, with the rest retrieved from reference TRBV7-9 and TRBJ2-5, is DTGVSQNPRHKITKRGQNVTFRCDPISEHNRLYWYRQTLGQGPEFLTYFQNEAQLEKSRLLSDRFSAERPKGSFSTLEIQRTEQGDSAMYLCASSPYGLEETQYFGPGTRLLVL.

CDR3 region: CASSFEGAGYGYTF. For the CDR3, the DNA is TGTGCCAGCAGCTTCGAGGGGGCTGGCTATGGCTACACCTTC. V and J are TRBV5-4 and TRBJ1-2; TRBD1 matches at 7 bases. Germline V CDR1 and CDR2: SGHNT, YYREEE (reference sequence). V lost 2 bases to trimming and J lost 4 bases; unmatched junction nucleotides: 5. There are 14 residues in the CDR3. Full variable domain (missing parts from reference TRBV5-4 and TRBJ1-2): ETGVTQSPTHLIKTRGQQVTLRCSSQSGHNTVSWYQQALGQGPQFIFQYYREEENGRGNFPPRFSGLQFPNYSSELNVNALELDDSALYLCASSFEGAGYGYTFGSGTRLTVV.

V and J are TRBV7-3 and TRBJ1-1; D might be TRBD1 (5 bases). The V end lost 5 bases, the J end lost 8 bases, and 15 bases lay between the germline ends. This CDR3 contains 13 residues. The germline gives CDR1 SGHTA, CDR2 FQGTGA. In DNA form, the CDR3 reads TGTGCCAGCAGCCCCGGGGCCTATTCGGAAGCTTTCTTT. Translated: CASSPGAYSEAFF.